The rows below give T cell receptor beta chains drawn from one sample of a study of T cells in Graves' hyperthyroidism and ophthalmopathy. MiXCR, run by TCRdb on the multiplex PCR reads, gives a single entry per CDR3 protein. The data contain around 760,000 distinct CDR3 sequences, around a third of them seen just once; the ten biggest clones take up roughly 30%. Sequenced input: blood. The origin of the receptors is a woman aged 40-49 years with Graves' hyperthyroidism. Both conserved end residues are trimmed from each CDR3.

>TRBV10-3
ATGREVDEQY
>TRBV29-1
SVVLSLNTEAF
>TRBV20-1
SARPGGRNQPQH
>TRBV20-1
SAETLAGYEQY
>TRBV29-1
SVEIAGRDQETQY
>TRBV12-3/TRBV12-4
ASSQTTTEQY
>TRBV2
ASSEFGRDNEKLF
>TRBV24-1
ATSDWINNEQF
>TRBV9
ASSPASGYQPQH
>TRBV29-1
SVHRGAKAF
>TRBV5-6
ASSLYRGETQY
>TRBV29-1
SVRDRGLNEQF
>TRBV20-1
SARDLYGQGGWEQY
>TRBV20-1
SAHGRGETQY
>TRBV5-1
ASSLTGTGTDSNQPQH
>TRBV7-9
ASSPVITTTNEKLF
>TRBV6-5
ASSYRIMNTEAF
>TRBV29-1
SADRDRDHGYT
>TRBV24-1
ATSIAGEVTDTQY
>TRBV3-1
ASSQDLGINTEVF
>TRBV24-1
AFSKAGLATDTQY
>TRBV7-9
ASSQDSTGRAGNTIY
>TRBV6-5
ASRAEQETQY
>TRBV5-1
ASSLGSDDPNT
>TRBV3-1
ASSHGGRNTEAF
>TRBV7-9
ASSQPDRGGGYT
>TRBV7-2
ASSFGTYEQY
>TRBV10-3
AISNFPGRVRGGPHEQY
>TRBV7-9
ASSQDGPGPYEQY
>TRBV11-2
ASTRTGEPF
>TRBV4-3
ASSQDKGGTEAF
>TRBV4-3
ASSHRALGSYEQY
>TRBV29-1
SVEISYERY
>TRBV6-5
ASRRDSAYEQY
>TRBV5-1
ASSPQTSSGANVLT
>TRBV6-5
ASSYVGYRDTEAS
>TRBV10-3
AITPGTGKPYEQY
>TRBV7-2
ASSIAGALREQY
>TRBV6-6
ASSPGDRVYT
>TRBV5-4
ASTPRQGSFSANYGYT
>TRBV7-9
ASDRAGGNYEQY
>TRBV6-6
ASSFEYAANTEAF
>TRBV20-1
SVPTQGEGGYT
>TRBV5-4
ASSRSGTVVEAF
>TRBV20-1
SARSAGPYNEQF
>TRBV7-9
ASAPLGPMNSPLH
>TRBV2
ASSPEGLIETQY
>TRBV5-5
ASSFIGPDRDTGELF
>TRBV7-3
ASSLTRQISGANVLT